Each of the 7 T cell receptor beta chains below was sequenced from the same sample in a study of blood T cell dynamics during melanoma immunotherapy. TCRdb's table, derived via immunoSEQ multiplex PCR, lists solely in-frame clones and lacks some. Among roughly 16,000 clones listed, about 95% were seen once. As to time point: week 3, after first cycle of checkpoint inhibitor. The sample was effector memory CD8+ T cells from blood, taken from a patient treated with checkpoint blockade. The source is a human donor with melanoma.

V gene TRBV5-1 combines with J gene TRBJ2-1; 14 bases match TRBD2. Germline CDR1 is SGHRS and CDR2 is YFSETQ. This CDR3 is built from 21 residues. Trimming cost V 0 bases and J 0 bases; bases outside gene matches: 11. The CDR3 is CASSLVGTSGRYRSSYNEQFF. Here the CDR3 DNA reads TGCGCCAGCAGCTTGGTGGGGACTAGCGGGAGATATAGGAGCTCCTACAATGAGCAGTTCTTC.

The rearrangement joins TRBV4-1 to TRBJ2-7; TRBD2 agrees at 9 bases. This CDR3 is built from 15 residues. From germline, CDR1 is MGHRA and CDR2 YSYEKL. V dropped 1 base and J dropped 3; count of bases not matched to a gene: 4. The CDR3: CASSQANSGSYEQYF. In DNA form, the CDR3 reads TGCGCCAGCAGCCAAGCTAATAGCGGGAGCTACGAGCAGTACTTC.

CDR3 region: CASSQSGGQRYGYTF. The CDR3 coding sequence is TGTGCCAGCAGCCAATCGGGGGGACAGAGGTATGGCTACACCTTC. This sequence joins TRBV5-4 and TRBJ1-2, with TRBD1 matching 7 bases. Germline V lookup: CDR1 SGHNT, CDR2 YYREEE (reference sequence). The V and J ends lost 4 bases and 5 bases, in that order; junction bases with no gene match: 11. The CDR3 extends over 15 amino acids.

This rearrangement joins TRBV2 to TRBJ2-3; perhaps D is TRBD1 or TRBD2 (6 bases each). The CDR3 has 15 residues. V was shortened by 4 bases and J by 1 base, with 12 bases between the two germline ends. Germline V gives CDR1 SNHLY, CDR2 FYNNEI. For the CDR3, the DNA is TGTGCCAGCAGTGGGGGGCGGGATGGCACAGATACGCAGTATTTT. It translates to CASSGGRDGTDTQYF.

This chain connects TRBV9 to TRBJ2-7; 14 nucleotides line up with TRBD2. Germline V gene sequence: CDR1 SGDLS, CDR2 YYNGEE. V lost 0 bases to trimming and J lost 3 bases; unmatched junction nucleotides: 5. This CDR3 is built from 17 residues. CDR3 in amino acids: CASSVGLAGGAVYEQYF. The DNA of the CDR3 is TGTGCCAGCAGCGTAGGACTAGCGGGAGGGGCTGTCTACGAGCAGTACTTC.

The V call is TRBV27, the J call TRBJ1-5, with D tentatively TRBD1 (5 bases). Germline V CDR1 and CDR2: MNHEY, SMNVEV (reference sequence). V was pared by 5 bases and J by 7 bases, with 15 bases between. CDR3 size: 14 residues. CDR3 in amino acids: CASSPTGTGQPQHF. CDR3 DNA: TGTGCCAGCAGTCCGACCGGGACGGGCCAGCCCCAGCATTTT.

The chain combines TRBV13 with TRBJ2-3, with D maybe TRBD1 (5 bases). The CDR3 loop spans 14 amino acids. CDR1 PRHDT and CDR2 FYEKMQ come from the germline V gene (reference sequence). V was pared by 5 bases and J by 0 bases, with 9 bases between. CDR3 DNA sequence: TGTGCCAGCAGCGAACAGGCTAGCACAGATACGCAGTATTTT. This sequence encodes CASSEQASTDTQYF.